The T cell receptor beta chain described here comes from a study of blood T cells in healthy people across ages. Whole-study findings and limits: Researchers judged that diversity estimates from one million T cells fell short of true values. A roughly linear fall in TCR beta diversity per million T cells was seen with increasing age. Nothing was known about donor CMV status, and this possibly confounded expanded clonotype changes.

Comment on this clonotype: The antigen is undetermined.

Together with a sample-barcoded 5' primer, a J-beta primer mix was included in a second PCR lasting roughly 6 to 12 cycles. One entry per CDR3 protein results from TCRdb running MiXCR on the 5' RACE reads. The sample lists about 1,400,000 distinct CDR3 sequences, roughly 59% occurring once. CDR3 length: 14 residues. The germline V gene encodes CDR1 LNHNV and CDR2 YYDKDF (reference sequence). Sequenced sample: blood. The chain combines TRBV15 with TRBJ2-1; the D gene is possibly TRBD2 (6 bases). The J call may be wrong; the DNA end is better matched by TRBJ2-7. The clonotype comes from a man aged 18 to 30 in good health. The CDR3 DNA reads TGTGCCACCAGCAGAGCGGGGGTTTGGGAAGAGCAGTACTTC. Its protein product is CATSRAGVWEEQYF.